Listed here are 10 T cell receptor beta chains from one sample, sequenced in a study of a mutant IDH1 vaccine in newly diagnosed glioma. Sequencing was performed with immunoSEQ multiplex PCR; in TCRdb, only in-frame clones are kept and a portion is missing. This table holds approximately 50,000 clones, approximately 87% found once. The antigens these receptors bind are not known. Regarding time point: week 35, safety follow-up. Vaccine doses each comprised 300 ug of mutant IDH1 20-mer peptide, with topical imiquimod. The source material was PBMCs, sampled from a glioma patient whose treatment included an IDH1 peptide vaccine. The receptors derive from a man aged 35-49 years with glioma.

The CDR3 coding sequence is TGTGCCAGCAGCCTCTCAGTCCAGCGGGAGAAAGGCAATGAGCAGTTCTTC. This sequence encodes CASSLSVQREKGNEQFF. This sequence joins TRBV13 and TRBJ2-1; 8 bases map to TRBD2. Germline V gene lookup returns CDR1 PRHDT and CDR2 FYEKMQ (reference sequence). The CDR3 is 17 amino acids. Germline trimming cut 5 bases from V and 6 bases from J; bases unmatched to any gene: 15. Full variable domain (missing parts from reference TRBV13 and TRBJ2-1): AAGVIQSPRHLIKEKRETATLKCYPIPRHDTVYWYQQGPGQDPQFLISFYEKMQSDKGSIPDRFSAQQFSDYHSELNMSSLELGDSALYFCASSLSVQREKGNEQFFGPGTRLTVL.

The chain employs TRBV27 and TRBJ2-2; 8 nucleotides align to TRBD1. Germline CDR1 reads MNHEY; CDR2 reads SMNVEV (reference sequence). This CDR3 region has 15 residues. After removal of 5 bases from V and 5 bases from J, the junction contained 7 bases not matched to a gene. The CDR3 is CASSPQGVRTGELFF. As DNA, the CDR3 is TGTGCCAGCAGTCCACAGGGGGTGAGAACCGGGGAGCTGTTTTTT.

The chain has TRBV4-1 and TRBJ2-1, with 8 bases aligning to TRBD1. CDR1 and CDR2 from the germline V gene are MGHRA and YSYEKL. Unmatched junction bases numbered 3, after V lost 8 bases and J lost 6 bases. The CDR3 totals 12 residues. CDR3 nucleotide sequence: TGCGCCAGCCGGACAGGGACCAATGAGCAGTTCTTC. It yields the protein CASRTGTNEQFF.

The table lists this clone with a count of one. This chain links TRBV6-5 with TRBJ2-5; D might be TRBD1 (5 bases). The CDR3 has 15 residues. Trimming cost V 7 bases and J 3 bases, with 18 bases left between them. Germline V gene sequence: CDR1 MNHEY, CDR2 SVGAGI. CDR3 in amino acids: CASIDSPSRKETQYF. Here the CDR3 DNA reads TGTGCCAGCATCGACAGCCCCAGTAGGAAAGAGACCCAGTACTTC.

V usage is TRBV5-1 and J usage is TRBJ1-5, with 10 bases that match TRBD1. Germline trimming cut 4 bases from V and 6 bases from J; bases unmatched to any gene: 7. This CDR3 is 15 amino acids long. The germline gives CDR1 SGHRS, CDR2 YFSETQ. The CDR3 DNA reads as TGCGCCAGCAGCAATGGACAGGGGGAGGGTCAGCCCCAGCATTTT. This translates into CASSNGQGEGQPQHF.

This clone was seen a few times. Other DNA sequences from this sample encode an identical CDR3 as well. V is TRBV19 and J is TRBJ1-1, with a tentative D call TRBD1 (5 bases). The germline gives CDR1 LNHDA, CDR2 SQIVND (reference sequence). V dropped 5 bases and J dropped 5 bases, with 12 bases sitting between them. This CDR3 comprises 13 residues. CDR3 DNA sequence: TGTGCCAGTAGTCCGGGGGGGAATACTGAAGCTTTCTTT. Translated, it gives CASSPGGNTEAFF.

The V call is TRBV7-9, the J call TRBJ1-3, with 8 nucleotides matching TRBD1. The germline V gene encodes CDR1 SEHNR and CDR2 FQNEAQ (reference sequence). The CDR3 runs 13 residues. V trimming: 5 bases; J trimming: 6 bases; junction bases outside the gene matches: 3. The CDR3 sequence is CASSRQGSNTIYF. DNA of the CDR3: TGTGCCAGCAGCCGACAGGGGTCAAACACCATATATTTT.

This clone showed up just once. The chain couples TRBV10-1 to TRBJ2-3; possibly TRBD1 for D (6 bases). V dropped 2 bases and J dropped 4 bases, with 13 bases sitting between them. Germline CDR1 reads WNHNN; CDR2 reads SYGVQD (reference sequence). The CDR3 consists of 15 residues. In DNA, the CDR3 is TGCGCCAGCAGTGAGGGCAGGGGCGCACCAGATACGCAGTATTTT. It encodes CASSEGRGAPDTQYF.

V gene TRBV2 combines with J gene TRBJ1-1, with 8 bases identical to TRBD1. CDR1 SNHLY and CDR2 FYNNEI come from the germline V gene. The CDR3 is 14 amino acids. J lost 1 base, V lost 6 bases, and 4 bases had no gene match. In DNA, the CDR3 is TGTGCCAGCAGCCGGGACAGGCCGAACACTGAAGCTTTCTTT. The encoded protein is CASSRDRPNTEAFF.

J is TRBJ2-1 and V is TRBV9; 14 positions match TRBD2. CDR1 SGDLS and CDR2 YYNGEE come from the germline V gene. CDR3 size: 21 residues. V was pared by 2 bases and J by 3 bases, with 16 bases of the junction left unmatched. The CDR3 region is CASSVVWGLAGVRCFYNEQFF. CDR3 sequence (DNA): TGTGCCAGCAGCGTTGTTTGGGGACTAGCGGGAGTTAGATGTTTCTACAATGAGCAGTTCTTC.